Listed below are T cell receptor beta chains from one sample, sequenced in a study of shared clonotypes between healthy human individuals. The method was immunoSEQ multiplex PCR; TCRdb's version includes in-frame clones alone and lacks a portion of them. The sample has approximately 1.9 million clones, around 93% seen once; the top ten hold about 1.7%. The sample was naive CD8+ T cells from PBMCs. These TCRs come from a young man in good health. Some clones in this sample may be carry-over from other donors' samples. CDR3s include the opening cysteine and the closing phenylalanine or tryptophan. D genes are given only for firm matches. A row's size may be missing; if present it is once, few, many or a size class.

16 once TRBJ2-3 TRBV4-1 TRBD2 TGCGCCAGCAGCCATTCTAGCGGGCCTAGCACAGATACGCAGTATTTT CASSHSSGPSTDTQYF
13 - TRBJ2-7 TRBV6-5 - TGTGCCAGCAGCCCAGGGGCTGCATACGAGCAGTACTTC CASSPGAAYEQYF
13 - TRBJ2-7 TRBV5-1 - TGCGCCAGCAGCCTTACAGGGTCCGTCGAGCAGTACTTC CASSLTGSVEQYF
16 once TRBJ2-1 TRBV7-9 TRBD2 TGTGCCAGCAGTTTAGGACTAGCGGGGCCCTACAATGAGCAGTTCTTC CASSLGLAGPYNEQFF
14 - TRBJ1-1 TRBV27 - TGTGCCAGCAGTTTACGGGGGGGGTGGACTGAAGCTTTCTTT CASSLRGGWTEAFF
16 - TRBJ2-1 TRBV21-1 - TGTGCCAGCAGCAAATGGGGAACCCCTACCTACAATGAGCAGTTCTTC CASSKWGTPTYNEQFF
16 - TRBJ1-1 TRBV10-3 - TGTGCCATCTCAGAGAGCTTAGCGGCCCTCGACACTGAAGCTTTCTTT CAISESLAALDTEAFF
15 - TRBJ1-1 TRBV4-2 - TGTGCCAGCAGCCAAGACAGGGGTAGGTACACTGAAGCTTTCTTT CASSQDRGRYTEAFF
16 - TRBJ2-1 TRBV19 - TGTGCCAGGACATGTCCCTTACAGAGGTCCTACAATGAGCAGTTCTTC CARTCPLQRSYNEQFF
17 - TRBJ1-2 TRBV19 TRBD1 TGTGCCAGTAGTACTGGGCAGGACAGGAGCAAGGGCTATGGCTACACCTTC CASSTGQDRSKGYGYTF
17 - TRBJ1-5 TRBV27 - TGTGCCAGCAGTTCCAGGGTAGAGGGGTATAGCAATCAGCCCCAGCATTTT CASSSRVEGYSNQPQHF
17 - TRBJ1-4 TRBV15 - TGTGCCACCAGCAGAGCACCTAGAACGACCTTGGGGGAAAAACTGTTTTTT CATSRAPRTTLGEKLFF
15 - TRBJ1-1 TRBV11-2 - TGTGCCAGCAGCTTATCCCGGGGGGTCTTGGCTGAAGCTTTCTTT CASSLSRGVLAEAFF
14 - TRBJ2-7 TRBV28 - TGTGCCAGCAGTTTACTTCGGGTAGCCTACGAGCAGTACTTC CASSLLRVAYEQYF
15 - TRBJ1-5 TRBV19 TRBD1 TGTGCCGGGGGAAGAACAGGGGATAGCAATCAGCCCCAGCATTTT CAGGRTGDSNQPQHF
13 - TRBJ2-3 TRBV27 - TGTGCCAGCAGTTTATTAAGTTCGGATACGCAGTATTTT CASSLLSSDTQYF
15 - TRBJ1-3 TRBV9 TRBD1 TGTGCCAGCAGCGTTGGTCAGGGGGCGCGAAACACCATATATTTT CASSVGQGARNTIYF